This passage covers 3 T cell receptor beta chains from one sample sequenced in a study of T cell changes during pregnancy in multiple sclerosis. Assay used: immunoSEQ multiplex PCR; TCRdb lists only in-frame clones, some missing. This table holds 35,000 to 45,000 clones, just over 90% found once. Sequenced here: CD4+ T cells from peripheral blood mononuclear cells, sampled in the first trimester of pregnancy. The receptors derive from a female donor with multiple sclerosis, enrolled in a pregnancy study.

The chain links TRBV28 to TRBJ1-2; 7 bases map to TRBD1. Trimming removed 10 bases from V and 8 bases from J; junction bases left unmatched: 7. The CDR3 runs to 11 residues. Per germline, CDR1 MDHEN and CDR2 SYDVKM. The CDR3 sequence: CAIPLGGGYTF. CDR3 nucleotides: TGTGCCATCCCCCTAGGGGGCGGCTACACCTTC.

The chain uses TRBV6-5 and TRBJ1-1, with D tentatively TRBD1 (6 bases). CDR1 MNHEY and CDR2 SVGAGI come from the germline V gene. The length of the CDR3 is 15 residues. With 7 bases removed from V and 1 base from J, the gap between germline ends came to 16 bases. The CDR3 spells CASTKQGRANTEAFF. In DNA, the CDR3 is TGTGCCAGCACTAAACAGGGTCGGGCGAACACTGAAGCTTTCTTT.

This rearrangement joins TRBV2 to TRBJ2-3; D might be TRBD1 (8 bases). V lost 6 bases to trimming and J lost 6 bases, with 10 bases between them. Germline CDR1 SNHLY, CDR2 FYNNEI. The CDR3 sequence is 12 residues long. CDR3 DNA sequence: TGTGCCAGCAGACAGGGGGGGGATACGCAGTATTTT. As protein: CASRQGGDTQYF.